This is a list of T cell receptor beta chains from one sample in a study of T cell responses to AZD1222 COVID-19 vaccine. This table comes from immunoSEQ multiplex PCR, and its TCRdb copy is limited to in-frame clones, with some not included. Among about 260,000 clones listed, 90% to 95% were seen once. The sample here was peripheral blood, taken on day 0 of AZD1222 vaccination. These receptors all come from an adult in good health. Both conserved end residues are part of each CDR3. A D gene is named only where the DNA matches it firmly. Some rows mark clone size as missing; the rest say once, few, many or name a class of expanded clone.

j_gene,d_gene,v_gene,abundance,CDR3nt,CDR3aa
TRBJ2-7,-,TRBV28,-,TGTGCCAGCAGTTTTGAGGGTTGGCACGAGCAGTACTTC,CASSFEGWHEQYF
TRBJ1-1,-,TRBV21-1,few,TGTGCCAGCAGCTCTCGCGCCGGGACAGGGGGTGGGACTGAAGCTTTCTTT,CASSSRAGTGGGTEAFF
TRBJ1-1,-,TRBV5-1,-,TGCGCCACAATGGGGTGGGCTTTCTTT,CATMGWAFF
TRBJ2-2,TRBD1,TRBV11-3,-,TGTGCCCCACAAGGTGCCGGGACAGGAAGGACCGGGGAGCTGTTTTTT,CAPQGAGTGRTGELFF
TRBJ2-2,-,TRBV11-2,few,TGTGCCAGCAGCCCAACGTGGGCCGGGGAGCTGTTTTTT,CASSPTWAGELFF
TRBJ1-1,-,TRBV7-9,once,TGTGCCAGCAGCTGGGGACGAGCGACGAACACTGAAGCTTTCTTT,CASSWGRATNTEAFF
TRBJ2-7,TRBD2,TRBV5-1,-,TGCGCCAGCAGCTCCGGGACTAGCGGGGGCGTTACCTACGAGCAGTACTTC,CASSSGTSGGVTYEQYF
TRBJ1-2,-,TRBV2,-,TGTGCCAGCAGTGGACAGGCGGGGGGCTACACCTTC,CASSGQAGGYTF
TRBJ1-1,-,TRBV11-2,-,TGTGCCAGCAGCTTAGTCCGGTACGACGGGGGGTACACTGAAGCTTTCTTT,CASSLVRYDGGYTEAFF
TRBJ2-7,-,TRBV30,-,TGTGCCTGGAGTGAGGTAGCCTCCTACGAGCAGTACTTC,CAWSEVASYEQYF
TRBJ1-6,-,TRBV6-4,-,TGTGCCAGCGGGACCCTCCACTTT,CASGTLHF
TRBJ2-7,-,TRBV3-1/TRBV3-2,-,TGTGCCAGCAGCCAAGTCCCGGGCGAGCAGTACTTC,CASSQVPGEQYF
TRBJ2-5,-,TRBV11-2,-,TGTGCCAGCAGCTTAGAGGGGATCCTACAAGAGACCCAGTACTTC,CASSLEGILQETQYF
TRBJ1-6,-,TRBV3-1/TRBV3-2,-,TGTGCCAGCAGCCCAAGGTACGGGGCCTCCTATAATTCACCCCTCCACTTT,CASSPRYGASYNSPLHF
TRBJ1-4,TRBD1,TRBV3-1/TRBV3-2,-,TGTGCCAGCAGCAGGACAGGGGATGAAAAACTGTTTTTT,CASSRTGDEKLFF
TRBJ1-2,-,TRBV9,-,TGTGCCAGCAGCAACCGGGCCCGCGGCCATGGCTACACCTTC,CASSNRARGHGYTF
TRBJ1-1,-,TRBV4-1,-,TGCGCCAGCAGCCAAGAACAGGGGAACACTGAAGCTTTCTTT,CASSQEQGNTEAFF
TRBJ1-2,-,TRBV28,-,TGTGCCGTACGAGAATCGCGGAACTATGGCTACACCTTC,CAVRESRNYGYTF
TRBJ2-1,-,TRBV7-9,-,TGTGCCAGCAACTTAGTATTGGGAAATGAGCAGTTCTTC,CASNLVLGNEQFF
TRBJ2-1,TRBD2,TRBV11-2,-,TGTGCCAGCAGCTACTCCGGGACTAGCTATTCCGGTGAGCAGTTCTTC,CASSYSGTSYSGEQFF
TRBJ1-4,-,TRBV5-6,-,TGTGCCAGCAGCTTCGGGGCCCATAATGAAAAACTGTTTTTT,CASSFGAHNEKLFF
TRBJ1-2,-,TRBV3-1/TRBV3-2,once,TGTGCCAGCAGCCAAGAAAGGATTGGCTACACCTTC,CASSQERIGYTF
TRBJ2-2,-,TRBV5-8,once,TGTGCCAGCAGCTTGACGAGGGTATTGGCCGGGGAGCTGTTTTTT,CASSLTRVLAGELFF
TRBJ2-7,TRBD1,TRBV2,-,TGTGCCAGCGGGGGACAGCCCTACGAGCAGTACTTC,CASGGQPYEQYF
TRBJ2-5,-,TRBV5-1,-,TGCGCCAGCAGGGCAGGGGCGGAAGAGACCCAGTACTTC,CASRAGAEETQYF
TRBJ2-7,-,TRBV30,-,TGTGCCTGGAGTTCGGGCCCGGGGGAGCAGTACTTC,CAWSSGPGEQYF
TRBJ1-1,-,TRBV4-1,-,TGCGCCAGCAGGCCCTCGCGAGGGTTCGGTTTGACTGAAGCTTTCTTT,CASRPSRGFGLTEAFF
TRBJ1-2,TRBD1,TRBV19,-,TGTGCCAGTACCGCGGACAGGCCTCCTAACTATGGCTACACCTTC,CASTADRPPNYGYTF
TRBJ1-4,TRBD1,TRBV9,-,TGTGCCAGCAGCCCAAGTCTTCCTGGACAGGGAAGGGATGAAAAACTGTTTTTT,CASSPSLPGQGRDEKLFF
TRBJ1-2,-,TRBV10-3,few,TGTGCCATCAGTGACAACAAGTCCAACTATGGCTACACCTTC,CAISDNKSNYGYTF
TRBJ2-1,-,TRBV19,-,TGTGCCAGTAGTCTCCTCGCCTGGACTATACCTTGGGTGGATGAGCAGTTCTTC,CASSLLAWTIPWVDEQFF
TRBJ2-5,-,TRBV7-2,once,TGTGCCAGCAGCCCGAGGGGGGTGGAGACCCAGTACTTC,CASSPRGVETQYF
TRBJ2-5,TRBD2,TRBV7-6,-,TGTGCCAGCAGCTTAGGCCTAGCGGGAGGGCCCTCGGAGACCCAGTACTTC,CASSLGLAGGPSETQYF
TRBJ2-3,-,TRBV28,-,TGTGCCAGCCTTGGGCGGATGGGCACAGATACGCAGTATTTT,CASLGRMGTDTQYF
TRBJ1-4,-,TRBV5-1,-,TGCGCCAGCAGCTTACTACCGACAGGCGACAATGAAAAACTGTTTTTT,CASSLLPTGDNEKLFF
TRBJ2-7,-,TRBV7-8,-,TGTGCCAGCAGCACCCTCCGGGGGAACTCCTACGAGCAGTACTTC,CASSTLRGNSYEQYF
TRBJ1-2,-,TRBV6-2/TRBV6-3,-,TGTGCCAGCAGTTACGGGACGAGGGCCCGGGGTGGCTACACCTTC,CASSYGTRARGGYTF
TRBJ2-5,-,TRBV6-1,-,TGTGCCAGCAGTGAAGTTGGCCTTCCCACGACCCAGTACTTC,CASSEVGLPTTQYF
TRBJ2-1,-,TRBV2,-,TGTGCCAGCAGTGCCAATGAGCAGTTCTTC,CASSANEQFF
TRBJ1-6,-,TRBV5-1,-,TGCGCCAGCAGCTTGGCGCCGGACCGTAGCTCCTATAATTCACCCCTCCACTTT,CASSLAPDRSSYNSPLHF
TRBJ2-1,-,TRBV20-1,-,TGCAGTGCTCGTTACTACAATGAGCAGTTCTTC,CSARYYNEQFF
TRBJ2-7,-,TRBV6-1,-,TGTGCCAGCAGTGAAGCGCTAGGCAGGGTCTCCTACGAGCAGTACTTC,CASSEALGRVSYEQYF
TRBJ2-7,-,TRBV28,-,TGTGCCAGCAGGCCGGGAAGCGTGGGAGGCACCTACGAGCAGTACTTC,CASRPGSVGGTYEQYF
TRBJ2-3,-,TRBV6-6,-,TGTGCCAGCACTCTCCAGGGATCGGGTGCAGATACGCAGTATTTT,CASTLQGSGADTQYF
TRBJ1-1,TRBD1,TRBV2,-,TGTGCCAGCAGTGACCGGGACAGGTACACTGAAGCTTTCTTT,CASSDRDRYTEAFF
TRBJ2-7,TRBD2,TRBV28,-,TGTGCCAGCAGTTTAGGACTAGCGGGACGCGAGCAGTACTTC,CASSLGLAGREQYF
TRBJ1-2,-,TRBV5-1,once,TGCGCCAGCAGTCTCTCGGGGGTCGACTATGGCTACACCTTC,CASSLSGVDYGYTF
TRBJ2-5,-,TRBV2,-,TGTGCCAGCAGTGACAGTCGGGTTGGAGAGACCCAGTACTTC,CASSDSRVGETQYF
TRBJ2-7,TRBD1,TRBV28,-,TGTGCCAGCAGGGGACCGGGACAGGGGCGCCACGAGCAGTACTTC,CASRGPGQGRHEQYF
TRBJ2-4,-,TRBV29-1,once,TGCAGCCCGACGAGCAAAAACATTCAGTACTTC,CSPTSKNIQYF
TRBJ2-6,-,TRBV28,-,TGTGCCAGCAGCCCGCAGGGGCGTGGGGCCAACGTCCTGACTTTC,CASSPQGRGANVLTF